This T cell receptor (beta chain) was recorded in a study of blood T cell repertoires in COVID-19. On the study more broadly: COVID-19 samples collected from the United States, Italy and Spain covered acute and convalescent phases. T cells, B-cell-depleted T cells, or PBMCs provided the cDNA or gDNA that served as material.

Per the authors' pipeline: By means of reference gene primer amplification, nucleated cell counts were estimated. The data were produced by immunoSEQ multiplex PCR, yet TCRdb's version contains in-frame clones alone and is incomplete. V and J calls and clone size are given by that table; D and trimming were obtained from the DNA. The top ten clones hold 2.5% of a sample with about 170,000 clones, more than 85% of them seen once. Sequencing used peripheral blood. The source of this sequence is a woman of 80 years or more with COVID-19, enrolled during active disease.

In DNA, the CDR3 is TGCGCCAGCAGCCAAGTGGGACTAGCGGGAGGTGGCACAGATACGCAGTATTTT. It yields the protein CASSQVGLAGGGTDTQYF. V and J are TRBV4-1 and TRBJ2-3, with 15 bases matching TRBD2. In germline, CDR1 is MGHRA, CDR2 YSYEKL. This CDR3 has 18 amino acids. The ends lost 1 base at V and 1 base at J; junction bases unmatched: 3.